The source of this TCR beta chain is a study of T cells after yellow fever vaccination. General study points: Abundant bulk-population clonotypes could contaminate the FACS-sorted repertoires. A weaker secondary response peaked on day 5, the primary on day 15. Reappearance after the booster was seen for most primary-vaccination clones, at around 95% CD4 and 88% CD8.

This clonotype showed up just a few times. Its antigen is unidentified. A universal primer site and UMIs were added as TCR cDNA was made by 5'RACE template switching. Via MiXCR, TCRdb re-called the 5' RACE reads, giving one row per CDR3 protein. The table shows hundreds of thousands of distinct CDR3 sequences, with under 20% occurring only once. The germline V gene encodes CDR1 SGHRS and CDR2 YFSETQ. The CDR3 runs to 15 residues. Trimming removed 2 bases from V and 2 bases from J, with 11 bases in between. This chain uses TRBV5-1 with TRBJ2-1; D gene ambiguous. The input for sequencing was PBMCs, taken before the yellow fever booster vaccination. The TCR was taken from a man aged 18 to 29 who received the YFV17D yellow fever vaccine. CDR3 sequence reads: CASSLVAFTYNEQFF. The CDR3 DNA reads TGCGCCAGCAGCTTAGTGGCTTTCACCTACAATGAGCAGTTCTTC.